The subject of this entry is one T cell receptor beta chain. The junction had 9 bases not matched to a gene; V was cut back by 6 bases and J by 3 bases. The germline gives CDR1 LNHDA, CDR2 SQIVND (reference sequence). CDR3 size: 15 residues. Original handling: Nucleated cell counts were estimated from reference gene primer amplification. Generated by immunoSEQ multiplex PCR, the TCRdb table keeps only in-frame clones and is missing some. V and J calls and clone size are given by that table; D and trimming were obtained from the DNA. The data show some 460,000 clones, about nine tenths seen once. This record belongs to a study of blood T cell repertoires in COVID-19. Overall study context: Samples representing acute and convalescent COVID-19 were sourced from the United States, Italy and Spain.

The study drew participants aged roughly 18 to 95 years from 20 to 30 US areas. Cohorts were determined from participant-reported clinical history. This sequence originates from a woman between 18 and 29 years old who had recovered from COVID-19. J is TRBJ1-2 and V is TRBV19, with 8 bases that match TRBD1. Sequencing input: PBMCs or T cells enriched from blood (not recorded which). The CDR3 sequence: CASRSDRGEHYGYTF. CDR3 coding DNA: TGTGCCAGTAGATCTGACAGGGGAGAGCACTATGGCTACACCTTC.